These 21 T cell receptor beta chains originate from one sample sequenced in a study of cytomegalovirus exposure and HLA in healthy donors. The primer mix had 60 Vbeta and 13 Jbeta primers. The data were produced by immunoSEQ multiplex PCR, yet TCRdb's version contains in-frame clones alone and is incomplete. The sample lists around 220,000 clones; under 80% were seen once. Material: PBMCs. These TCRs come from a young woman in good health and CMV-seronegative.

The chain recombines TRBV2 with TRBJ2-1; D not certain. There are 14 residues in the CDR3. CDR1 SNHLY and CDR2 FYNNEI come from the germline V gene. Trimming pared 3 bases from V and 4 bases from J, leaving 10 bases between. CDR3 residues: CASSEERRYNEQFF. In DNA, the CDR3 is TGTGCCAGCAGTGAGGAGCGAAGATACAATGAGCAGTTCTTC.

V gene TRBV5-4 combines with J gene TRBJ2-7; D call uncertain. Trimming cost V 4 bases and J 6 bases, with 14 bases left between them. The CDR3 consists of 13 residues. CDR1 and CDR2 from the germline V gene are SGHNT and YYREEE (reference sequence). The CDR3 DNA reads as TGTGCCAGCAGCCCCACCGGAGTAGCCGAGCAGTACTTC. Protein: CASSPTGVAEQYF.

This chain connects TRBV7-8 to TRBJ1-2; TRBD1 agrees at 7 bases. Germline CDR1 is SGHVS and CDR2 is FQNEAQ. The CDR3 extends over 14 amino acids. The junction had 3 bases not matched to a gene; V was cut back by 1 base and J by 4 bases. CDR3 nucleotides: TGTGCCAGCAGCTTAGTACAGGGGAGCTATGGCTACACCTTC. It yields the protein CASSLVQGSYGYTF.

The V gene is TRBV19, the J gene TRBJ1-5, with D uncertain. The CDR3 spans 13 residues. Trimming left V 3 bases short and J 3 bases short, with 6 bases between. Looked up from germline, CDR1 is LNHDA and CDR2 is SQIVND (reference sequence). CDR3 residues: CASSIPNNQPQHF. The CDR3 nucleotides are TGTGCCAGTAGTATCCCCAACAATCAGCCCCAGCATTTT.

The rearrangement uses TRBV7-2 and TRBJ2-1; the match to TRBD2 covers 14 bases. The CDR3 has 16 amino acids. The trim removed 4 bases at V and 9 bases at J, leaving 8 bases unmatched. Per the germline V gene, CDR1 is SGHTA and CDR2 is FQGNSA. DNA of the CDR3: TGTGCCAGCAGCTCGATGACTAGCGGGGGGGCACGTGAGCAGTTCTTC. It encodes CASSSMTSGGAREQFF. The full variable domain, completed using reference TRBV7-2 and TRBJ2-1, is GAGVSQSPSNKVTEKGKDVELRCDPISGHTALYWYRQSLGQGLEFLIYFQGNSAPDKSGLPSDRFSAERTGGSVSTLTIQRTQQEDSAVYLCASSSMTSGGAREQFFGPGTRLTVL.

Details on this clone: A read error may produce the germline difference seen at one junction end. The chain employs TRBV4-1 and TRBJ2-7; 12 bases fit TRBD2. Germline V gives CDR1 MGHRA, CDR2 YSYEKL. This CDR3 has 14 amino acids. The CDR3 DNA is TGTGCCAGCAGCCCTAGCGGGGGGGCCGGGGAGCAGTACTTC. It translates to CASSPSGGAGEQYF.

As for this clone: At one end the junction does not follow the germline gene, possibly because of a read error. The J gene is TRBJ2-5, the V gene TRBV7-7; TRBD2 matches 8 bases. The CDR3 loop spans 17 amino acids. Per germline, CDR1 SSHAT and CDR2 FNYEAQ (reference sequence). The CDR3 DNA follows: TGTGCTAGCAGCTTATCGGGTTCCCTAGCGGGTCCGCCGACCCAGTACTTC. This encodes CASSLSGSLAGPPTQYF.

This clone was picked up a small number of times. The rearrangement links TRBV19 to TRBJ1-1; possible D gene TRBD1, 6 bases. This CDR3 region has 12 residues. V shed 5 bases and J shed 6 bases, with 10 bases lying between them. From germline, CDR1 is LNHDA and CDR2 SQIVND (reference sequence). CDR3 protein: CASSSHRAEAFF. Written as DNA, the CDR3 is TGTGCCAGTAGTTCCCACAGGGCTGAAGCTTTCTTT.

The chain links TRBV9 to TRBJ1-6; the D is unclear. The CDR3 runs 16 residues. V was pared by 3 bases and J by 5 bases, with 15 bases between. The germline CDR1 and CDR2 sequences are SGDLS and YYNGEE. The CDR3: CASSENSLENNSPLHF. DNA of the CDR3: TGTGCCAGCAGCGAAAATAGCTTGGAGAATAATTCACCCCTCCACTTT.

This clone was seen a single time. V is TRBV15 and J is TRBJ2-1, with 12 bases lining up with TRBD2. V dropped 1 base and J dropped 7; count of bases not matched to a gene: 11. The CDR3 sequence is 18 residues long. The germline gives CDR1 LNHNV, CDR2 YYDKDF (reference sequence). CDR3 in DNA: TGTGCCACCAGCAGAGCGACTAGCGGGAGTAGTTTCGATAATGAGCAGTTCTTC. As protein: CATSRATSGSSFDNEQFF.

This chain connects TRBV30 to TRBJ1-2; TRBD1 matches at 7 bases. The CDR3 totals 16 residues. Germline trimming cut 5 bases from V and 3 bases from J; bases unmatched to any gene: 15. Per the germline V gene, CDR1 is GTSNPN and CDR2 is SVGIG (reference sequence). The CDR3 DNA follows: TGTGCCTGGCTCCCCCTGGTGAGGGGGCATGACTATGGCTACACCTTC. It translates to CAWLPLVRGHDYGYTF.

The chain uses TRBV6-5 and TRBJ1-1, with a tentative D call TRBD1 (6 bases). The CDR3 is 15 amino acids. CDR1 is MNHEY and CDR2 is SVGAGI in the germline V gene. The V gene lost 7 bases and the J gene lost 5 bases, with 20 bases spanning the gap. The CDR3 reads CASTERTRGWTEAFF. As DNA, the CDR3 is TGTGCCAGCACCGAACGGACAAGGGGGTGGACTGAAGCTTTCTTT.

This chain links TRBV5-6 with TRBJ1-2, with TRBD1 matching 7 bases. With 7 bases clipped from V and 0 bases from J, the junction kept 6 bases outside the gene matches. The CDR3 totals 14 residues. In germline, CDR1 is SGHDT, CDR2 YYEEEE. CDR3 DNA sequence: TGTGCCAGCGCGCGGGACAGTTCTAACTATGGCTACACCTTC. This gives the protein CASARDSSNYGYTF.

CDR3 amino acids: CATLKGLVNQPQHF. The CDR3 DNA reads as TGTGCCACCCTGAAGGGGCTGGTCAATCAGCCCCAGCATTTT. V usage is TRBV28 and J usage is TRBJ1-5; the D gene is possibly TRBD1 (5 bases). The CDR3 covers 14 residues. Per germline, CDR1 MDHEN and CDR2 SYDVKM. V was clipped by 10 bases and J by 3 bases, with 16 bases between them.

V gene TRBV27 combines with J gene TRBJ2-7; weak D call: TRBD1 (7 bases). In germline, CDR1 is MNHEY, CDR2 SMNVEV (reference sequence). The CDR3 consists of 16 residues. V lost 2 bases to trimming and J lost 2 bases, with 16 bases between them. CDR3 residues: CASSLVAGTATYEQYF. The CDR3 DNA follows: TGTGCCAGCAGTTTAGTCGCGGGGACAGCCACCTACGAGCAGTACTTC.

The chain employs TRBV2 and TRBJ2-7; 10 nucleotides match TRBD2. This CDR3 has 12 amino acids. The germline CDR1 and CDR2 sequences are SNHLY and FYNNEI. The V and J ends lost 9 bases and 5 bases, in that order; junction bases with no gene match: 4. The CDR3 is CASSGGFDEQYF. The CDR3 nucleotides are TGTGCCAGTAGCGGGGGGTTCGACGAGCAGTACTTC.

This clone turned up a few times. The rearrangement uses TRBV2 and TRBJ1-1, with D possibly TRBD1 on 5 matching bases. The germline V gene has CDR1 SNHLY and CDR2 FYNNEI. The CDR3 covers 16 residues. Trimming took 2 bases from V and 3 from J, leaving 16 bases between them. The CDR3: CASSENWLRAHTEAFF. The CDR3 nucleotides read TGTGCCAGCAGTGAAAACTGGCTCAGGGCCCACACTGAAGCTTTCTTT.

V and J are TRBV6-6 and TRBJ1-3; D remains unclear. Germline V gives CDR1 MNHNY, CDR2 SVGAGI (reference sequence). V was pared by 2 bases and J by 4 bases, with 15 bases between. The CDR3 length is 16 residues. For the CDR3, the DNA is TGTGCCAGCAGTTACGTTGCGGACTTCTTAGGAAACACCATATATTTT. Its protein product is CASSYVADFLGNTIYF.

This clone turned up a few times. The chain links TRBV11-3 to TRBJ1-5; D might be TRBD1 (5 bases). Germline CDR1 is SGHNT and CDR2 is YENEEA. CDR3 length: 13 residues. V dropped 8 bases and J dropped 3 bases, with 11 bases sitting between them. The CDR3 coding sequence is TGTGCCAGCCGGAGGGGCCTCAATCAGCCCCAGCATTTT. This sequence encodes CASRRGLNQPQHF.

The rearrangement links TRBV27 to TRBJ2-5, with TRBD2 as a possible D gene (5 bases). Trimming took 4 bases from V and 5 from J, leaving 14 bases between them. Germline values: CDR1 MNHEY, CDR2 SMNVEV (reference sequence). This CDR3 contains 14 residues. CDR3 in amino acids: CASSSFDGEETQYF. The CDR3 DNA is TGTGCCAGCAGTTCCTTCGATGGGGAGGAGACCCAGTACTTC.

This clone was seen a handful of times. V is TRBV6-1 and J is TRBJ1-5; D gene uncertain. This CDR3 contains 11 residues. V was trimmed by 5 bases and J by 9 bases, leaving 8 bases between them. In germline, CDR1 is MNHNS, CDR2 SASEGT. DNA of the CDR3: TGTGCCAGCAGTCCAGGTGCGCCCCAGCATTTT. Encoded protein: CASSPGAPQHF.